This TCR beta chain was found in a study of Ad26.COV2.S vaccination and SARS-CoV-2 variants. Trimming left V 2 bases short and J 6 bases short, with 14 bases between. The V gene's germline CDR1 is LGHNT and CDR2 FRNRAP. The CDR3 is 15 residues long. TCRdb's table, derived via immunoSEQ multiplex PCR, lists solely in-frame clones and lacks some. The repertoire holds about 680,000 clones, with 89% as singletons. Treatment: some 20 received Ad26.COV2.S at low or high dose, single or two shots; roughly five received placebo; per-sample allocation not given. The samples date from day 63 after the first vaccine or placebo injection.

The gene calls are TRBV12-5 and TRBJ2-1; D gene uncertain. This receptor was identified in a person between 18 and 65 years old who received the Ad26.COV2.S COVID-19 vaccine or a placebo. The sequences come from peripheral blood, collected in a trial of Ad26.COV2.S vaccine versus placebo. The CDR3 nucleotides read TGTGCTAGTGGTTTGCCCCCTACGGGCCGCAATGAGCAGTTCTTC. It codes for CASGLPPTGRNEQFF.